The 21 T cell receptor beta chains below all came from one sample that was sequenced in a study of CD8+ T cells in alopecia areata. RNA extraction was followed by reverse transcription into cDNA, which acted as the sequencing template. The protocol was immunoSEQ multiplex PCR, while the TCRdb copy is restricted to in-frame clones and leaves out a portion. The repertoire holds 140,000 to 150,000 clones, with around 51% as singletons. The sequenced sample was CD4+ T cells sorted from blood, obtained at week 0. The source of these receptors is a human donor with alopecia areata.

The CDR3 spells CAWGGPDRRSGELFF. CDR3 DNA: TGTGCCTGGGGGGGCCCGGACAGGAGGTCCGGGGAGCTGTTTTTT. The chain recombines TRBV30 with TRBJ2-2; TRBD1 matches at 7 bases. In germline, CDR1 is GTSNPN, CDR2 SVGIG (reference sequence). This CDR3 has 15 amino acids. Losses at the gene ends were 5 bases for V and 6 bases for J; bases not matched to a gene: 12.

The chain is built from TRBV9 and TRBJ2-7, with TRBD2 identical over 8 bases. Germline V gene sequence: CDR1 SGDLS, CDR2 YYNGEE. The CDR3 loop spans 14 amino acids. V dropped 6 bases and J dropped 3; count of bases not matched to a gene: 8. Here the CDR3 DNA reads TGTGCCAGCACCCCGGGACTAGATATCTACGAGCAGTACTTC. It yields the protein CASTPGLDIYEQYF.

The CDR3 loop reads CASSLQGSETQYF. DNA for the CDR3: TGCGCCAGCAGCTTACAGGGAAGCGAGACCCAGTACTTC. The chain links TRBV5-1 to TRBJ2-5; D might be TRBD1 (6 bases). The CDR3 spans 13 residues. Trimming stripped 2 bases from V and 5 bases from J, with 10 bases between. Germline CDR1 is SGHRS and CDR2 is YFSETQ.

A note on this clone: Germline and junction disagree at one end, which may indicate a read error. The chain employs TRBV30 and TRBJ1-2; 12 bases are shared with TRBD1. This CDR3 has 12 residues. From germline, CDR1 is GTSNPN and CDR2 SVGIG (reference sequence). CDR3 sequence: CAWSGDRGLCLF. CDR3 DNA sequence: TGTGCCTGGAGTGGGGACAGGGGGCTATGCCTCTTC.

The rearrangement uses TRBV6-5 and TRBJ2-4, with D perhaps matching TRBD1 (5 bases). This CDR3 has 15 residues. Germline V gene lookup returns CDR1 MNHEY and CDR2 SVGAGI. V was trimmed by 6 bases and J by 11 bases, leaving 23 bases between them. The CDR3 spells CASSPTPTGSGVQYF. The CDR3 bases are TGTGCCAGCAGCCCAACCCCTACAGGCTCCGGCGTTCAGTACTTC.

In its sample, this clone was seen a few times. The rearrangement links TRBV19 to TRBJ1-1, with D unresolved. V lost 5 bases and J 6 bases, leaving 16 bases between the germline ends. This CDR3 has 14 residues. The germline V gene encodes CDR1 LNHDA and CDR2 SQIVND (reference sequence). The CDR3 here is CASSATATHPEAFF. The CDR3 nucleotides are TGTGCCAGTAGTGCTACGGCGACCCACCCTGAAGCTTTCTTT.

The rearrangement uses TRBV7-9 and TRBJ2-5; D not certain. The J call may be incorrect, as the DNA end agrees better with TRBJ2-7. Germline CDR1 and CDR2: SEHNR and FQNEAQ (reference sequence). The CDR3 loop spans 14 amino acids. The CDR3 DNA sequence: TGTGCCAGCAGCTTGAGAGGACGCTCCTACGAGCAGTACTTC. This gives the protein CASSLRGRSYEQYF.

This clone occurred a few times. V gene TRBV29-1 combines with J gene TRBJ1-2; no firm D call. Germline loops: CDR1 SQVTM, CDR2 ANQGSEA. The CDR3 contains 12 residues. CDR3 region: CGDGEPNYGYTF. CDR3 DNA sequence: TGCGGAGATGGGGAGCCAAACTATGGCTACACCTTC.

This clone occurred a few times. The chain combines TRBV7-2 with TRBJ2-3; no firm D call. Trimming left V 5 bases short and J 1 base short, with 10 bases between. The CDR3 runs to 14 residues. Per germline, CDR1 SGHTA and CDR2 FQGNSA. The CDR3 spells CASSTGARTDTQYF. The CDR3 coding sequence is TGTGCCAGCAGCACCGGAGCCCGCACAGATACGCAGTATTTT.

The chain joins TRBV29-1 to TRBJ2-7; possible D gene TRBD1, 6 bases. Germline values: CDR1 SQVTM, CDR2 ANQGSEA. The CDR3 is 13 residues long. Trimming took 6 bases from V and 4 from J, leaving 16 bases between them. The DNA for the CDR3 is TGCAGCGTACTGGGGCAGGGGAGATACGAGCAGTACTTC. Protein: CSVLGQGRYEQYF.

The rearrangement uses TRBV4-3 and TRBJ2-7, with TRBD2 matching 7 bases. Unmatched junction bases numbered 11, after V lost 0 bases and J lost 3 bases. Germline-derived CDR1 and CDR2 are LGHNA and YSLEER. The CDR3 consists of 17 residues. The CDR3 loop is CASSQDPPAGVRYEQYF. CDR3 sequence (DNA): TGCGCCAGCAGCCAAGATCCCCCGGCGGGAGTGCGCTACGAGCAGTACTTC.

The V gene is TRBV5-4, the J gene TRBJ2-3; a possible D gene is TRBD2 (6 bases). This CDR3 contains 14 residues. The V and J ends lost 4 bases and 1 base respectively, with 10 bases between them. CDR1 SGHNT and CDR2 YYREEE come from the germline V gene (reference sequence). The chain's CDR3 is CASSTPSGTDTQYF. CDR3 in DNA: TGTGCCAGCAGCACCCCTAGCGGCACAGATACGCAGTATTTT.

The chain has TRBV28 and TRBJ1-5, with D hard to call. The CDR3 has 13 residues. Germline V gives CDR1 MDHEN, CDR2 SYDVKM. The germline V and J ends were trimmed by 8 bases and 6 bases, with 14 bases remaining between them. The CDR3 protein is CASSQRFIQPQHF. The CDR3 DNA follows: TGTGCCAGCTCCCAAAGGTTTATTCAGCCCCAGCATTTT. The full variable domain, in which reference TRBV28 and TRBJ1-5 provide the parts outside the CDR3, is DVKVTQSSRYLVKRTGEKVFLECVQDMDHENMFWYRQDPGLGLRLIYFSYDVKMKEKGDIPEGYSVSREKKERFSLILESASTNQTSMYLCASSQRFIQPQHFGDGTRLSIL.

In this sample, this clone turned up a few times. The chain couples TRBV18 to TRBJ2-7; 9 bases map to TRBD1. Per the germline V gene, CDR1 is KGHSH and CDR2 is LQKENI. Germline trimming cut 2 bases from V and 7 bases from J; bases unmatched to any gene: 9. CDR3 length: 15 amino acids. The CDR3 DNA follows: TGTGCCAGCTCACCAAGTAGGACAGGGGATAGGGAGCAGTACTTC. Amino acids: CASSPSRTGDREQYF.

This clone was seen ten or more times. The genes are TRBV13 and TRBJ2-1, with D hard to call. The CDR3 runs 15 residues. Trimming took off 2 bases at V and 4 bases at J, with 12 bases between the two ends. The germline V gene encodes CDR1 PRHDT and CDR2 FYEKMQ (reference sequence). CDR3: CASSLFRALYNEQFF. In DNA form, the CDR3 reads TGTGCCAGCAGCTTATTTAGGGCCCTTTACAATGAGCAGTTCTTC.

The chain couples TRBV29-1 to TRBJ2-6, with D possibly matching TRBD2 (5 bases). This CDR3 is built from 16 residues. Germline loops: CDR1 SQVTM, CDR2 ANQGSEA. Trimming stripped 6 bases from V and 4 bases from J, with 19 bases between. As DNA, the CDR3 is TGCAGCGTCTCCCCCGGACGGACGGGGGGGGCCAACGTCCTGACTTTC. This sequence encodes CSVSPGRTGGANVLTF.

The J gene is TRBJ1-4, the V gene TRBV6-5, with 8 bases matching TRBD1. Germline V gene sequence: CDR1 MNHEY, CDR2 SVGAGI. The CDR3 is 14 amino acids. V shed 6 bases and J 5 bases; nucleotides not matched to a gene: 5. CDR3 sequence (DNA): TGTGCCAGCAGGCCCACAGGGGGAAATGAAAAACTGTTTTTT. Protein product: CASRPTGGNEKLFF.

This chain links TRBV4-1 with TRBJ2-3, with TRBD2 matching over 10 bases. V shed 1 base, J shed 0 bases, and the junction held 4 bases outside the gene matches. Germline V gene data show CDR1 as MGHRA and CDR2 as YSYEKL. The CDR3 totals 17 residues. CDR3 amino acids: CASSQVSTSGSTDTQYF. For the CDR3, the DNA is TGCGCCAGCAGCCAAGTTTCGACTAGCGGGAGCACAGATACGCAGTATTTT.

The chain couples TRBV19 to TRBJ1-2; no reliable D call. The CDR3 has 14 amino acids. Germline assignment: CDR1 LNHDA and CDR2 SQIVND (reference sequence). With 3 bases removed from V and 6 bases from J, the gap between germline ends came to 14 bases. The CDR3: CASSIVPGVNGYTF. Here the CDR3 DNA reads TGTGCCAGTAGTATCGTACCAGGAGTGAATGGCTACACCTTC.

The DNA for the CDR3 is TGTGCCAGCAGCTTTCCCAGCGGCCCATTGAACTACAATGAGCAGTTCTTC. Amino acids: CASSFPSGPLNYNEQFF. V is TRBV7-2 and J is TRBJ2-1; the D gene is possibly TRBD2 (5 bases). Trimming took off 3 bases at V and 3 bases at J, with 18 bases between the two ends. CDR1 and CDR2 from the germline V gene are SGHTA and FQGNSA. CDR3 length equals 17 residues.

The chain joins TRBV28 to TRBJ1-2; TRBD1 aligns across 9 bases. V dropped 5 bases and J dropped 5; count of bases not matched to a gene: 12. The CDR3 spans 16 residues. CDR1 is MDHEN and CDR2 is SYDVKM in the germline V gene. CDR3 DNA: TGTGCCAGCAGTCCGGTTGGGACAGGGAATGTTTATGGCTACACCTTC. This gives the protein CASSPVGTGNVYGYTF.